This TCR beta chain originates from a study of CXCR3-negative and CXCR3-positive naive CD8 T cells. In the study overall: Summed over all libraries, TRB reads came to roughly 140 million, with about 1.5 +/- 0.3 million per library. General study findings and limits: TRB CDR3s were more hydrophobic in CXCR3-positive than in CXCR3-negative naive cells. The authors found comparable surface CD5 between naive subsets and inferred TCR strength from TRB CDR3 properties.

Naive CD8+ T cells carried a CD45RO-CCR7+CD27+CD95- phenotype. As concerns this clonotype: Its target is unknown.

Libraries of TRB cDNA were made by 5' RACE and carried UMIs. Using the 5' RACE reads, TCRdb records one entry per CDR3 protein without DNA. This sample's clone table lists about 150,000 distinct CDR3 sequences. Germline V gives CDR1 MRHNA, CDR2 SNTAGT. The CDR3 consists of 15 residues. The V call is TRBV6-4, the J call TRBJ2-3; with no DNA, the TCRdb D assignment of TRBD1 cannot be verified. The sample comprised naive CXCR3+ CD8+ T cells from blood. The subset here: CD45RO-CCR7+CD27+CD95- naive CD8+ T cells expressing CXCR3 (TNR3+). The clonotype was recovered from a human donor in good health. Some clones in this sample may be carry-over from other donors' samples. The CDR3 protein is CASSVQGEATDTQYF.